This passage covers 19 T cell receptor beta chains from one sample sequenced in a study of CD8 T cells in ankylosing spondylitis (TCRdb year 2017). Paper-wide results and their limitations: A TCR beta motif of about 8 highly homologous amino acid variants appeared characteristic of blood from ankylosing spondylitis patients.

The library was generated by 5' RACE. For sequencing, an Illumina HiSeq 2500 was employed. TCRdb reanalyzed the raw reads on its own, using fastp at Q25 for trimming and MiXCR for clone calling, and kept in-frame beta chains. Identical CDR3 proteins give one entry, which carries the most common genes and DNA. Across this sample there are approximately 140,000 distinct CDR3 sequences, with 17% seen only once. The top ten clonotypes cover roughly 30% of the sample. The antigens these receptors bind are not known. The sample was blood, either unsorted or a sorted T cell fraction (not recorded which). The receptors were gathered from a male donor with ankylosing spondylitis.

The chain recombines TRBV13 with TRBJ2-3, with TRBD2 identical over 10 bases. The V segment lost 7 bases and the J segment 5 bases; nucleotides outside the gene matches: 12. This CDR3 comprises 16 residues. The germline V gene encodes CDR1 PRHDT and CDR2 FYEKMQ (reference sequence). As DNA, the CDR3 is TGTGCCAGCACCCTGGGGTTAGCGGGAGGTGTAGATACGCAGTATTTT. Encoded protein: CASTLGLAGGVDTQYF.

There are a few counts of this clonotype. CDR3 region: CASSDNGGTNTGELFF. The DNA of the CDR3 is TGTGCCAGCAGCGATAATGGCGGGACGAACACCGGGGAGCTGTTTTTT. This chain links TRBV27 with TRBJ2-2; TRBD2 is a possible D gene (6 bases). Germline CDR1 reads MNHEY; CDR2 reads SMNVEV (reference sequence). The V and J ends lost 6 bases and 0 bases respectively, with 14 bases between them. The CDR3 is 16 amino acids.

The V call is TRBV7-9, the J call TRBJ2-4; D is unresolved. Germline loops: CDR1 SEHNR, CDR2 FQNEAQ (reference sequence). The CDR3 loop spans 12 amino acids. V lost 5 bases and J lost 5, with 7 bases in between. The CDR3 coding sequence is TGTGCCAGCAGCCCTATCGAAAACATTCAGTACTTC. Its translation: CASSPIENIQYF.

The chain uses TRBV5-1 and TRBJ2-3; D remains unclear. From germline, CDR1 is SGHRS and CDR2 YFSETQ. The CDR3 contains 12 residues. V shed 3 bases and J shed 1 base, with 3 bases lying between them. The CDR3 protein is CASSWRTDTQYF. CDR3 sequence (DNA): TGCGCCAGCAGCTGGCGCACAGATACGCAGTATTTT.

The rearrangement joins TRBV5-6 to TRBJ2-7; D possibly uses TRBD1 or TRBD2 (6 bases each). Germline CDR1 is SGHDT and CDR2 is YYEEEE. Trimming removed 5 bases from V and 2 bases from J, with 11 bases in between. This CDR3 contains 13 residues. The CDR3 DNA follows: TGTGCCAGCAGAGGGGGGTTGGCCTACGAGCAGTACTTC. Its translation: CASRGGLAYEQYF.

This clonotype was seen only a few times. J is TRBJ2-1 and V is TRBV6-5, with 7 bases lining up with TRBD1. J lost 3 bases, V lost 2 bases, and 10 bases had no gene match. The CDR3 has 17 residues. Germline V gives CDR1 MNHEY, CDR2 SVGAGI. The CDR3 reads CASSYGRDRDLYNEQFF. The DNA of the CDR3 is TGTGCCAGCAGTTACGGCCGCGACAGGGACCTCTACAATGAGCAGTTCTTC.

The CDR3 nucleotides read TGTGCCAGCAGCCTCCCACAGGGGGGAGCTTACAATGAGCAGTTCTTC. This codes for CASSLPQGGAYNEQFF. This rearrangement joins TRBV7-3 to TRBJ2-1; 8 nucleotides match TRBD1. The V gene's germline CDR1 is SGHTA and CDR2 FQGTGA. The CDR3 has 16 residues. V shed 5 bases, J shed 4 bases, and the junction held 10 bases outside the gene matches.

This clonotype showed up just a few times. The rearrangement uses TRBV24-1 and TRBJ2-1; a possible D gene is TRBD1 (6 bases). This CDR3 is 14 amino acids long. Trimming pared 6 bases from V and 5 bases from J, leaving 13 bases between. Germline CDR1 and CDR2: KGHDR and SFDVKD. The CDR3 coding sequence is TGTGCCACCAGTTGGGCAGGGGAGCACAATGAGCAGTTCTTC. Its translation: CATSWAGEHNEQFF.

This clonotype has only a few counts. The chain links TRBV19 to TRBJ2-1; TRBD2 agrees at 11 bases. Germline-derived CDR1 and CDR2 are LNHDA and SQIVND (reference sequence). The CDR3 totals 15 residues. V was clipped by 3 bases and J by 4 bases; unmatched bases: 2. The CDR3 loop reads CASSISSGRYNEQFF. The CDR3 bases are TGTGCCAGTAGTATTTCTAGCGGGAGGTACAATGAGCAGTTCTTC.

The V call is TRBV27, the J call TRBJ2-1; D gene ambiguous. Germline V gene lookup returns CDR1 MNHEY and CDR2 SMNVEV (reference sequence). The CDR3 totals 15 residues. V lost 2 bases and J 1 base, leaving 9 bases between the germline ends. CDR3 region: CASSLMAGSYNEQFF. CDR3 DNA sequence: TGTGCCAGCAGTTTAATGGCAGGTTCCTACAATGAGCAGTTCTTC.

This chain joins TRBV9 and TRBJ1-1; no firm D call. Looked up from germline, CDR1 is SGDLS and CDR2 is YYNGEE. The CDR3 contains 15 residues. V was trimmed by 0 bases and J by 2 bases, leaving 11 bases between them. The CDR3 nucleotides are TGTGCCAGCAGCGTAGAGGAGGTCAGAAACACTGAAGCTTTCTTT. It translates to CASSVEEVRNTEAFF.

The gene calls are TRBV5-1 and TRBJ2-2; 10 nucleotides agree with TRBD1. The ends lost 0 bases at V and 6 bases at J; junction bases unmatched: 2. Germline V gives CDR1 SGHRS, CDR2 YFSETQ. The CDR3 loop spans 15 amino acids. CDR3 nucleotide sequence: TGCGCCAGCAGCTTGGAGACAGGGGGCTCCGGGGAGCTGTTTTTT. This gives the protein CASSLETGGSGELFF.

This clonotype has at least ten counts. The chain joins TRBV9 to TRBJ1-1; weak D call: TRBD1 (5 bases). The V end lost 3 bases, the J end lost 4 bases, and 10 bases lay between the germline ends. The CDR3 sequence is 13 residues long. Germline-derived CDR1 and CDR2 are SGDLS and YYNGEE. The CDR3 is CASSAGGLTEAFF. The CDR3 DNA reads TGTGCCAGCAGCGCTGGGGGACTCACTGAAGCTTTCTTT.

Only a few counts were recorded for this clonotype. In nucleotides, the CDR3 is TGCAGCGTGATGGACAGGGAATACGAGCAGTACTTC. Protein: CSVMDREYEQYF. The chain employs TRBV29-1 and TRBJ2-7, with 8 bases aligning to TRBD1. This CDR3 contains 12 residues. Trimming took 6 bases from V and 4 from J; bases not matched to a gene: 5. CDR1 is SQVTM, CDR2 ANQGSEA, per germline.

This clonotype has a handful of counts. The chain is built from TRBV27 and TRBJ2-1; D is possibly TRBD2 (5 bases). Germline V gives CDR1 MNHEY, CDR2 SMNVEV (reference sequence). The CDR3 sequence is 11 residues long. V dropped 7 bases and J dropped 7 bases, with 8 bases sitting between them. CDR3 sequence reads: CASTLGNEQFF. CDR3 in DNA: TGTGCCAGCACACTAGGGAATGAGCAGTTCTTC.

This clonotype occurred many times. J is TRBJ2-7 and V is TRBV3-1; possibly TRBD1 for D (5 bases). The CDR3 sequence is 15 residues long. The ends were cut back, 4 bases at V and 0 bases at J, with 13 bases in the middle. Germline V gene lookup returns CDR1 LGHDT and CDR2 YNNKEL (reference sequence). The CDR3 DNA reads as TGTGCCAGCAGCCCCATCGCGACAGACTCCTACGAGCAGTACTTC. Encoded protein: CASSPIATDSYEQYF.

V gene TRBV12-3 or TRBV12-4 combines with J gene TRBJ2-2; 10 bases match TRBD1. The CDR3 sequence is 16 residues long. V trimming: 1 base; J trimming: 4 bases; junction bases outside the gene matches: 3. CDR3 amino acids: CASSLGTGGFTGELFF. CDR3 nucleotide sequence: TGTGCCAGCAGTTTAGGGACAGGGGGGTTCACCGGGGAGCTGTTTTTT.

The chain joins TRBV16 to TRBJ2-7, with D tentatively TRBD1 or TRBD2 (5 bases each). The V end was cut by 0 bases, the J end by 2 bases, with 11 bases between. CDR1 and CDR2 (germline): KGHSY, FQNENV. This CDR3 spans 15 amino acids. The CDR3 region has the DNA TGTGCCAGCAGCCAATCGGTCGGGACGCCCTACGAGCAGTACTTC. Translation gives CASSQSVGTPYEQYF. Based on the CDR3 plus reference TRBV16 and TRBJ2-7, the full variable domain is GEEVAQTPKHLVRGEGQKAKLYCAPIKGHSYVFWYQQVLKNEFKFLISFQNENVFDETGMPKERFSAKCLPNSPCSLEIQATKLEDSAVYFCASSQSVGTPYEQYFGPGTRLTVT.

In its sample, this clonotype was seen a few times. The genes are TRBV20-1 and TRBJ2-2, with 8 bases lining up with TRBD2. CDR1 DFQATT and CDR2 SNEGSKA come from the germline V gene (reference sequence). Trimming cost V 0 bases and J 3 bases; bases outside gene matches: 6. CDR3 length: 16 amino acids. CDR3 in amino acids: CSARDLPGLDTGELFF. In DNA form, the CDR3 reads TGCAGTGCTAGAGACCTACCGGGACTAGACACCGGGGAGCTGTTTTTT.